Below are 31 T cell receptor beta chains sequenced from a single sample in a study of early T cells in non-severe SARS-CoV-2 infection. MiXCR, applied by TCRdb to the 5' RACE reads, yields one record per CDR3 protein. The data hold 55,000 to 75,000 distinct CDR3 sequences, with roughly 8% observed a single time. Source material: whole blood. The receptors here all came from an adult who was a healthcare worker with PCR-confirmed SARS-CoV-2 infection or an uninfected control (not recorded which).

This clonotype was seen more than once but under ten times. The CDR3 DNA reads as TGCAGTGCTTCCCTTAGCGGGAGGTCCTACAATGAGCAGTTCTTC. Translation gives CSASLSGRSYNEQFF. The V gene is TRBV20-1, the J gene TRBJ2-1, with 10 positions matching TRBD2. J lost 1 base, V lost 5 bases, and 5 bases had no gene match. CDR1 is DFQATT, CDR2 SNEGSKA, per germline (reference sequence). CDR3 length: 15 residues.

This clonotype was seen a handful of times. The rearrangement links TRBV3-1 to TRBJ2-7; D is uncertain. V was shortened by 1 base and J by 6 bases, with 7 bases between the two germline ends. The germline V gene encodes CDR1 LGHDT and CDR2 YNNKEL (reference sequence). The CDR3 has 12 amino acids. For the CDR3, the DNA is TGTGCCAGCAGCCAAGTGGGGTTCGAGCAGTACTTC. Amino acids: CASSQVGFEQYF.

This clonotype has ten or more counts. The chain employs TRBV18 and TRBJ2-5; TRBD2 matches at 15 bases. Germline CDR1 and CDR2: KGHSH and LQKENI. This CDR3 region has 17 residues. With V trimmed by 3 bases and J by 2 bases, 4 bases remained unmatched. The CDR3 loop reads CASSPRTSGREQETQYF. In nucleotides, the CDR3 is TGTGCCAGCTCACCCCGGACTAGCGGGAGGGAGCAAGAGACCCAGTACTTC.

This clonotype came up many times. The J gene is TRBJ2-3, the V gene TRBV7-2; no definite D call. CDR1 and CDR2 (germline): SGHTA, FQGNSA. There are 16 residues in the CDR3. Trimming stripped 5 bases from V and 7 bases from J, with 22 bases between. CDR3 nucleotide sequence: TGTGCCAGCAGCCCCCGAGCCAGGTCGCTAGGGAATACGCAGTATTTT. Its protein is CASSPRARSLGNTQYF.

This clonotype was picked up a small number of times. The chain employs TRBV27 and TRBJ2-7; D is ambiguous. Trimming removed 10 bases at V and 5 bases at J, with 9 bases between. The CDR3 contains 10 residues. Germline V CDR1 and CDR2: MNHEY, SMNVEV (reference sequence). CDR3 bases: TGTGCCAACCAAGAGGACGAGCAGTACTTC. It specifies CANQEDEQYF.

For the CDR3, the DNA is TGTGCCAGCAGCTTTTCGGATCCGGGCCACAATGAGCAGTTCTTC. It encodes CASSFSDPGHNEQFF. The chain joins TRBV7-2 to TRBJ2-1; D is uncertain. Trimming left V 3 bases short and J 5 bases short, with 14 bases between. The CDR3 extends over 15 amino acids. From germline, CDR1 is SGHTA and CDR2 FQGNSA.

V gene TRBV12-3 or TRBV12-4 combines with J gene TRBJ2-5; 11 bases agree with TRBD2. The V segment lost 2 bases and the J segment 1 base; nucleotides outside the gene matches: 3. CDR3 length: 16 residues. The CDR3, as DNA: TGTGCCAGCAGTTTACCCGGACTAGCGGGCCAAGAGACCCAGTACTTC. It codes for CASSLPGLAGQETQYF.

V and J are TRBV18 and TRBJ1-1; unclear D gene. CDR3 size: 15 residues. Trimming pared 3 bases from V and 6 bases from J, leaving 17 bases between. CDR1 is KGHSH, CDR2 LQKENI, per germline. CDR3 sequence: CASSPFKVGIAEAFF. In DNA form, the CDR3 reads TGTGCCAGCTCACCGTTCAAGGTCGGGATAGCTGAAGCTTTCTTT.

This clonotype was seen many times. The chain employs TRBV10-3 and TRBJ1-6, with TRBD1 identical over 8 bases. V lost 10 bases, J lost 5 bases, and 4 bases stayed unmatched. Per germline, CDR1 ENHRY and CDR2 SYGVKD. The CDR3 runs to 13 residues. The chain's CDR3 is CATTGGDNSPLHF. The CDR3 region has the DNA TGTGCCACCACAGGGGGGGATAATTCACCCCTCCACTTT.

This clonotype has a handful of counts. The chain couples TRBV10-2 to TRBJ2-3; TRBD1 matches 7 bases. This CDR3 comprises 16 residues. The germline V gene encodes CDR1 WSHSY and CDR2 SAAADI. The ends lost 6 bases at V and 2 bases at J; junction bases unmatched: 11. CDR3 residues: CASSVIQGVVTDTQYF. The CDR3, as DNA: TGCGCCAGCAGCGTTATTCAGGGGGTCGTCACAGATACGCAGTATTTT.

This clonotype appeared a few times. J is TRBJ2-1 and V is TRBV24-1; 8 bases are a match to TRBD1. V lost 9 bases to trimming and J lost 3 bases; unmatched junction nucleotides: 3. The germline V gene has CDR1 KGHDR and CDR2 SFDVKD. The CDR3 totals 13 residues. CDR3 nucleotides: TGTGCCACCCAGGGGGCTAGCTACAATGAGCAGTTCTTC. Its translation is CATQGASYNEQFF.

This clonotype was seen a few times. The chain carries TRBV6-2 or TRBV6-3 and TRBJ2-1, with 7 bases matching TRBD2. This CDR3 contains 16 residues. CDR1 is MNHEY, CDR2 SVGEGT, per germline. V lost 6 bases and J lost 5; bases outside the gene matches: 13. The CDR3 nucleotides are TGTGCCAGCAGCGGGGCCCTAGAGCGGGGAAACAATGAGCAGTTCTTC. It translates to CASSGALERGNNEQFF.

This clonotype was detected ten times or more. V and J are TRBV3-1 and TRBJ1-1; the D is unclear. Germline CDR1 reads LGHDT; CDR2 reads YNNKEL (reference sequence). The ends were cut back, 0 bases at V and 6 bases at J, with 11 bases in the middle. The length of the CDR3 is 14 residues. CDR3 DNA sequence: TGTGCCAGCAGCCAAGATCCTGGGAGGGCTGAAGCTTTCTTT. Its protein is CASSQDPGRAEAFF.

The chain carries TRBV6-5 and TRBJ2-2, with a tentative D call TRBD1 (6 bases). Germline loops: CDR1 MNHEY, CDR2 SVGAGI. The CDR3 spans 15 residues. Trimming stripped 8 bases from V and 3 bases from J, with 16 bases between. CDR3 DNA: TGTGCCAGCCTCAGAGGACAGTGGGACACCGGGGAGCTGTTTTTT. This gives the protein CASLRGQWDTGELFF.

V gene TRBV4-1 combines with J gene TRBJ2-7, with TRBD2 matching over 8 bases. In germline, CDR1 is MGHRA, CDR2 YSYEKL. The CDR3 covers 14 residues. J gave up 7 bases and V 2 bases, and 7 bases lay outside the gene matches. As DNA, the CDR3 is TGCGCCAGCAGCCAACAAGGACTAGCTGGTGAGCAGTACTTC. Encoded protein: CASSQQGLAGEQYF.

The chain couples TRBV24-1 to TRBJ1-2; D remains unclear. CDR1 is KGHDR, CDR2 SFDVKD, per germline. V was trimmed by 4 bases and J by 3 bases, leaving 8 bases between them. The CDR3 is 13 residues long. CDR3 in DNA: TGTGCCACCAGTGAAGCCGAATACTATGGCTACACCTTC. Protein sequence: CATSEAEYYGYTF.

The rearrangement joins TRBV5-5 to TRBJ2-3; weak D call: TRBD1 (5 bases). The germline V gene has CDR1 SGHKS and CDR2 YYEKEE (reference sequence). V was trimmed by 0 bases and J by 6 bases, leaving 14 bases between them. The CDR3 spans 15 residues. The CDR3 is CASSLGMGRVDTQYF. The CDR3 bases are TGTGCCAGCAGCTTGGGAATGGGCAGGGTGGATACGCAGTATTTT.

This clonotype was detected a few times. The chain has TRBV3-1 and TRBJ2-1; no clear D gene. Germline CDR1 and CDR2: LGHDT and YNNKEL (reference sequence). V was clipped by 0 bases and J by 2 bases, with 8 bases between them. The CDR3 totals 15 residues. CDR3 sequence: CASSQDDSTYNEQFF. Written as DNA, the CDR3 is TGTGCCAGCAGCCAAGACGACTCGACCTACAATGAGCAGTTCTTC.

This clonotype was found a few times. The rearrangement links TRBV14 to TRBJ1-3, with D uncertain. This CDR3 comprises 15 residues. The V gene's germline CDR1 is SGHDN and CDR2 FVKESK. V lost 4 bases and J lost 0, with 10 bases in between. The CDR3: CASSLLQTSGNTIYF. The CDR3 region has the DNA TGTGCCAGCAGCCTATTACAAACCTCTGGAAACACCATATATTTT. Combining the CDR3 with reference TRBV14 and TRBJ1-3 gives the whole variable domain EAGVTQFPSHSVIEKGQTVTLRCDPISGHDNLYWYRRVMGKEIKFLLHFVKESKQDESGMPNNRFLAERTGGTYSTLKVQPAELEDSGVYFCASSLLQTSGNTIYFGEGSWLTVV.

This clonotype was counted between two and nine times. The J gene is TRBJ2-5, the V gene TRBV20-1; unclear D gene. V was pared by 5 bases and J by 2 bases, with 9 bases between. The CDR3 loop spans 12 amino acids. Germline values: CDR1 DFQATT, CDR2 SNEGSKA (reference sequence). CDR3 loop: CSAFRLQETQYF. CDR3 in DNA: TGCAGTGCTTTCAGGCTTCAAGAGACCCAGTACTTC.

The rearrangement links TRBV9 to TRBJ2-7, with D perhaps TRBD1 or TRBD2 (5 bases each). In germline, CDR1 is SGDLS, CDR2 YYNGEE. The germline V and J ends were trimmed by 4 bases and 2 bases, with 16 bases remaining between them. This CDR3 is built from 15 residues. The CDR3 DNA reads as TGTGCCAGCAGCTTCTCCGGGACGGCCGCCTACGAGCAGTACTTC. Its protein product is CASSFSGTAAYEQYF.

The V and J genes are TRBV3-1 and TRBJ2-1; TRBD2 is a possible D gene (6 bases). The V end was cut by 1 base, the J end by 0 bases, with 13 bases between. Germline CDR1 LGHDT, CDR2 YNNKEL (reference sequence). CDR3 size: 17 residues. The CDR3 DNA reads TGTGCCAGCAGCCAAGTGGGCGGGACCAGCTCCTACAATGAGCAGTTCTTC. Amino acids: CASSQVGGTSSYNEQFF.

This clonotype has more than one count but fewer than ten. The chain uses TRBV5-6 and TRBJ1-1, with D possibly matching TRBD1 (6 bases). The CDR3 spans 14 residues. Germline V CDR1 and CDR2: SGHDT, YYEEEE. The V gene lost 4 bases and the J gene lost 0 bases, with 10 bases spanning the gap. In DNA, the CDR3 is TGTGCCAGCAGCCCCCAGGGGATGAACACTGAAGCTTTCTTT. Protein: CASSPQGMNTEAFF.

This clonotype was observed a few times. Sequence at one end of the junction differs from germline and may be a read error. This chain connects TRBV29-1 to TRBJ2-1, with D possibly TRBD1 on 5 matching bases. This CDR3 comprises 12 residues. Germline V CDR1 and CDR2: SQVTM, ANQGSEA. Here the CDR3 reads CSRADSPNEQFF. As DNA, the CDR3 is TGTTCAAGGGCAGACAGCCCCAATGAGCAGTTCTTC.

This clonotype showed up just a few times. This chain links TRBV12-3 or TRBV12-4 with TRBJ2-2; no clear D. CDR3 length: 13 amino acids. The V and J ends lost 2 bases and 3 bases respectively, with 4 bases between them. CDR3 nucleotides: TGTGCCAGCAGTTTAAGGCACACCGGGGAGCTGTTTTTT. Translation gives CASSLRHTGELFF.

The genes are TRBV6-1 and TRBJ1-6; D possibly corresponds to TRBD1 (5 bases). This CDR3 comprises 14 residues. V lost 8 bases, J lost 5 bases, and 13 bases lay in between. Looked up from germline, CDR1 is MNHNS and CDR2 is SASEGT. CDR3 sequence reads: CASLPDTNNSPLHF. The CDR3 coding sequence is TGTGCCAGCCTCCCGGACACCAATAATTCACCCCTCCACTTT.

The chain joins TRBV6-1 to TRBJ2-7; 9 bases map to TRBD2. The CDR3 contains 15 residues. In germline, CDR1 is MNHNS, CDR2 SASEGT. Germline trimming cut 0 bases from V and 2 bases from J; bases unmatched to any gene: 2. The CDR3 is CASSEAIAGAYEQYF. The CDR3 DNA reads TGTGCCAGCAGTGAAGCAATAGCGGGAGCCTACGAGCAGTACTTC.

This clonotype came up many times. V is TRBV6-6 and J is TRBJ1-1; D is uncertain. This CDR3 is 12 amino acids long. The germline V gene has CDR1 MNHNY and CDR2 SVGAGI (reference sequence). V lost 5 bases and J lost 4, with 8 bases in between. The CDR3 region is CASSVGSTEAFF. CDR3 DNA sequence: TGTGCCAGCAGTGTGGGATCCACTGAAGCTTTCTTT.

The sample holds many counts of this clonotype. The V call is TRBV10-3, the J call TRBJ1-5; TRBD1 agrees at 8 bases. Germline lookup yields CDR1 ENHRY and CDR2 SYGVKD. The CDR3 runs 14 residues. Trimming at V came to 8 bases and at J to 1 base, leaving 4 bases not matched to a gene. The CDR3 here is CAIGRQGSNQPQHF. CDR3 in DNA: TGTGCCATCGGCAGACAGGGGAGCAATCAGCCCCAGCATTTT.

This clonotype was observed at least ten times. This chain connects TRBV7-9 to TRBJ2-3; D not certain. Germline CDR1 and CDR2: SEHNR and FQNEAQ (reference sequence). Trimming left V 3 bases short and J 10 bases short, with 17 bases between. CDR3 length: 14 residues. This chain's CDR3 is CASSLGFPSVAQYF. As DNA, the CDR3 is TGTGCCAGCAGCTTGGGGTTCCCATCTGTGGCGCAGTATTTT.

V gene TRBV29-1 combines with J gene TRBJ2-3; maybe TRBD2 (5 bases). V gave up 1 base and J gave up 1 base, with 9 bases separating them. Germline lookup yields CDR1 SQVTM and CDR2 ANQGSEA. The CDR3 covers 14 residues. The chain's CDR3 is CSVEGNSGTDTQYF. DNA of the CDR3: TGCAGCGTTGAAGGAAATAGCGGCACAGATACGCAGTATTTT.